This T cell receptor (beta chain) was observed in a study of human T cells and chemical hapten exposure. Study summary: All through the roughly 23-week study, the scalp of each patient received diphenylcyclopropenone doses weekly. Overall study results and limits: TCRs at a frequency above 1 in 1000 stayed unchanged with DPC sensitization.

Separate cDNA molecules received unique molecular identifiers, which the library attached to them. TCRdb ran MiXCR on the RACE reads and lists one entry per CDR3 protein. The sample comprises some 200,000 distinct CDR3 sequences, around 30% of which are singletons, and roughly 3% rests with the top ten. The germline V gene has CDR1 SGHDT and CDR2 YYEEEE. V lost 0 bases, J lost 5 bases, and 18 bases lay in between. The CDR3 covers 16 residues. This clonotype was seen more than once but under ten times. The antigen is unknown. Time point of the sample: pre-sensitization, week 0. Treatment denoted: therapeutic diphenylcyclopropenone sensitization with weekly scalp DPC. From whole blood left unfractionated, total RNA was extracted.

This chain connects TRBV5-6 to TRBJ2-7, with D possibly called TRBD1 or TRBD2 (5 bases each). The source material was whole blood, sampled in connection with sensitization to the hapten diphenylcyclopropenone (DPC). This TCR came from a woman aged 25 to 39 with alopecia areata. Some clones in this sample may be carry-over from other donors' samples. CDR3 in DNA: TGTGCCAGCAGCTTGGGGCACCGCGCAGGGAGTGACGAGCAGTACTTC. This sequence encodes CASSLGHRAGSDEQYF.